This T cell receptor beta chain was obtained from a study of blood T cells in healthy people across ages. Donors were systemically healthy Caucasian individuals from Russia aged roughly 6 to 100 years. Each donor gave around 9.6 milliliters of peripheral blood. PCR was performed a second time for about 7 to 12 cycles using a sample-barcoded 5' primer and a J-beta primer mix. In TCRdb, the 5' RACE reads were re-called with MiXCR into one record per CDR3 protein. The top ten hold around 12% of the sample, which has about 1.1 million distinct CDR3 sequences, around two fifths seen once. Germline V lookup: CDR1 SEHNR, CDR2 FQNEAQ (reference sequence). This CDR3 region has 15 residues. V was shortened by 0 bases and J by 8 bases, with 13 bases between the two germline ends. Study-wide points: While age rose, TCR beta diversity per million T cells dropped in a roughly linear way.

As concerns this clonotype: Antigen: not known.

Sequencing was carried out using blood. The V and J genes are TRBV7-9 and TRBJ1-4; D unclear. The receptor was derived from a man aged 18 to 30 in good health. The CDR3 coding sequence is TGTGCCAGCAGCTTAGCGGTAGGATTGGGAGAAAAACTGTTTTTT. Translation: CASSLAVGLGEKLFF.